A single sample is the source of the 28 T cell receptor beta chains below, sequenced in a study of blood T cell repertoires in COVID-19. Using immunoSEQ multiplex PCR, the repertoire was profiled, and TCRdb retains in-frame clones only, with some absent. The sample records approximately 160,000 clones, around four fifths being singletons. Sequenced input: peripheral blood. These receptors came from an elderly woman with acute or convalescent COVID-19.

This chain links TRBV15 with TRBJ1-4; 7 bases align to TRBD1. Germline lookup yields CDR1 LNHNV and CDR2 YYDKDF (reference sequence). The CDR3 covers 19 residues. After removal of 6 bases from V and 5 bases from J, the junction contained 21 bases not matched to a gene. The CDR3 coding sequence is TGTGCCACCAGAAGAATCCTAGGACAGGCTGTTTCTGAAAATGAAAAACTGTTTTTT. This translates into CATRRILGQAVSENEKLFF.

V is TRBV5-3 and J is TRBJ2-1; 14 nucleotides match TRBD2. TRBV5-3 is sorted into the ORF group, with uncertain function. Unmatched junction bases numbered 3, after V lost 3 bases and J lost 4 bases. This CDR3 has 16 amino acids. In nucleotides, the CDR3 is TGTGCCAGAAGCTACCGGACTAGCGGGGGGTACAATGAGCAGTTCTTC. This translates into CARSYRTSGGYNEQFF.

Here the CDR3 DNA reads TGTGCCAGTACCCCGGCCGACAGGGACACTGAAGCTTTCTTT. It encodes CASTPADRDTEAFF. The V call is TRBV19, the J call TRBJ1-1, with 7 bases that match TRBD1. CDR1 and CDR2 from the germline V gene are LNHDA and SQIVND (reference sequence). This CDR3 is 14 amino acids long. V gave up 7 bases and J gave up 3 bases; unmatched junction bases: 8.

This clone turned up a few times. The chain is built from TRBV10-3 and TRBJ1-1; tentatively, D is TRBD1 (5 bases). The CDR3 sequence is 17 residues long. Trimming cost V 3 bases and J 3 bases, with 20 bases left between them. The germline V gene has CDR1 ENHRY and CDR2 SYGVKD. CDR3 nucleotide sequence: TGTGCCATCAGTGATAGGGGAAAGGCTGGAAGTGACACTGAAGCTTTCTTT. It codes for CAISDRGKAGSDTEAFF.

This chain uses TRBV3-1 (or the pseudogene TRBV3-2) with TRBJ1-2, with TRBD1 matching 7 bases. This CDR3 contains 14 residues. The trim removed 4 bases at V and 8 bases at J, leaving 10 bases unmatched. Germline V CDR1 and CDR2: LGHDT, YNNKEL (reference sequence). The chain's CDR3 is CASSPTGTDMGYTF. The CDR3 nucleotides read TGTGCCAGCAGCCCAACCGGGACAGACATGGGCTACACCTTC.

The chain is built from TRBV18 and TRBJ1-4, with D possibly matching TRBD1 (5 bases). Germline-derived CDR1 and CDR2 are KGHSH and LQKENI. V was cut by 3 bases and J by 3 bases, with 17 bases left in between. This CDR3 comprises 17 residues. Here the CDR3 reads CASSPRESTGSNEKLFF. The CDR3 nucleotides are TGTGCCAGCTCACCTCGAGAAAGTACAGGTTCTAATGAAAAACTGTTTTTT.

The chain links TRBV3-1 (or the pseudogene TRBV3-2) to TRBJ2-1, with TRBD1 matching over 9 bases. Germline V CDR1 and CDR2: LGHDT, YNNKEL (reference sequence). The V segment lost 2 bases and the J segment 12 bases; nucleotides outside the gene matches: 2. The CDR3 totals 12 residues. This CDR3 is CASSQPDRGQFF. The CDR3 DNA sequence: TGTGCCAGCAGCCAACCGGACAGGGGGCAGTTCTTC.

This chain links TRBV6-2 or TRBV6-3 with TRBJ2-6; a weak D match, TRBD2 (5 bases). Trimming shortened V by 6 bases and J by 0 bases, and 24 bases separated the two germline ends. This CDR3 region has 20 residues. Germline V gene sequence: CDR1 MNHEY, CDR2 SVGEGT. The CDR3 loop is CASSPHLVGVTRSGANVLTF. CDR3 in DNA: TGTGCCAGCAGCCCCCACCTCGTCGGGGTAACTCGCTCTGGGGCCAACGTCCTGACTTTC.

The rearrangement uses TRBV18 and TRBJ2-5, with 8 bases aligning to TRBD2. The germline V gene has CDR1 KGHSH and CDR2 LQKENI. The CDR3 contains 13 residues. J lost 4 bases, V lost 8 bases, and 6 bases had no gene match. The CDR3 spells CASLGLASETQYF. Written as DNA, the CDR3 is TGTGCCAGCCTAGGACTAGCCTCAGAGACCCAGTACTTC.

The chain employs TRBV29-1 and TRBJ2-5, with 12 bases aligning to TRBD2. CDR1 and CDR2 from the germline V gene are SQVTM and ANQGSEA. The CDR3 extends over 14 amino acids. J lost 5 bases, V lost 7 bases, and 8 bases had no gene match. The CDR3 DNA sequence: TGCAGCGGGACGCTAGCGGGGGGGCCTGAGACCCAGTACTTC. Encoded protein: CSGTLAGGPETQYF. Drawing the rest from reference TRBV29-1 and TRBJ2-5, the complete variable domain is SAVISQKPSRDICQRGTSLTIQCQVDSQVTMMFWYRQQPGQSLTLIATANQGSEATYESGFVIDKFPISRPNLTFSTLTVSNMSPEDSSIYLCSGTLAGGPETQYFGPGTRLLVL.

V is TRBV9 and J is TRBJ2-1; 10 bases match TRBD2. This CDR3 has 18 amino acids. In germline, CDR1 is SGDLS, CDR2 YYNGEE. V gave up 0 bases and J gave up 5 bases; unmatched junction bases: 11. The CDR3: CASSVAISGGALNNEQFF. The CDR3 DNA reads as TGTGCCAGCAGCGTAGCTATCAGCGGGGGGGCGCTCAACAATGAGCAGTTCTTC.

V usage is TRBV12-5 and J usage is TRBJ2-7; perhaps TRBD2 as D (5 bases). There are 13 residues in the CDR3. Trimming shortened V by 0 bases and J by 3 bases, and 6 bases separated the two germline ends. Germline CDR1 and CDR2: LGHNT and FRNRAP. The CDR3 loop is CASGLVRGYEQYF. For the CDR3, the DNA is TGTGCTAGTGGTTTGGTACGGGGCTACGAGCAGTACTTC.

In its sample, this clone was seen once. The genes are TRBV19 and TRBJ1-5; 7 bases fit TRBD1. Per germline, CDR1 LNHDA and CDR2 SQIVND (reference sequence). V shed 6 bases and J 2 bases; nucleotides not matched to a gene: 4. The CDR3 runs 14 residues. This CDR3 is CASSRDSGNQPQHF. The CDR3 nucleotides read TGTGCCAGTAGCCGGGACAGCGGCAATCAGCCCCAGCATTTT.

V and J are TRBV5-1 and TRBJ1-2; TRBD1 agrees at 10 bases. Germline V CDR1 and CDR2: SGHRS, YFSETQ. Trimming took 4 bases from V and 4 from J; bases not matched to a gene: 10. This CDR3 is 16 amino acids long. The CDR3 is CASSPEGQGTLYGYTF. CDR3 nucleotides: TGCGCCAGCAGCCCCGAGGGACAGGGGACTCTCTATGGCTACACCTTC.

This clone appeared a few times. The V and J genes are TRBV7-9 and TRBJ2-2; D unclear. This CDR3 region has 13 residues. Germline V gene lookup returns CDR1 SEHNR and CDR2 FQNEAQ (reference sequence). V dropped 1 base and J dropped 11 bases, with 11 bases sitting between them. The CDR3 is CASSLVKRAELFF. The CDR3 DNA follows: TGTGCCAGCAGCTTAGTTAAGCGCGCCGAGCTGTTTTTT. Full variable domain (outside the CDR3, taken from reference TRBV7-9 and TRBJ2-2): DTGVSQNPRHKITKRGQNVTFRCDPISEHNRLYWYRQTLGQGPEFLTYFQNEAQLEKSRLLSDRFSAERPKGSFSTLEIQRTEQGDSAMYLCASSLVKRAELFFGEGSRLTVL.

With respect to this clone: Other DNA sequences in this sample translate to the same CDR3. The CDR3, as DNA: TGTGCCAGCAGTCTCGGACAGGGGAACACCGGGGAGCTGTTTTTT. Translating it yields CASSLGQGNTGELFF. V gene TRBV6-5 combines with J gene TRBJ2-2, with 8 bases fitting TRBD1. Unmatched junction bases numbered 3, after V lost 5 bases and J lost 1 base. Germline loops: CDR1 MNHEY, CDR2 SVGAGI. This CDR3 has 15 residues.

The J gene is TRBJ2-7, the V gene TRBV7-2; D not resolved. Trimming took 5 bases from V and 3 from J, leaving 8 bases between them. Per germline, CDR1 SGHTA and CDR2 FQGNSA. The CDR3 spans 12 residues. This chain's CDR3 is CASSPQFYEQYF. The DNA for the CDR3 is TGTGCCAGCAGCCCCCAATTCTACGAGCAGTACTTC. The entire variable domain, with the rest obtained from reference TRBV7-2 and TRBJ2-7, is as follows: GAGVSQSPSNKVTEKGKDVELRCDPISGHTALYWYRQSLGQGLEFLIYFQGNSAPDKSGLPSDRFSAERTGGSVSTLTIQRTQQEDSAVYLCASSPQFYEQYFGPGTRLTVT.

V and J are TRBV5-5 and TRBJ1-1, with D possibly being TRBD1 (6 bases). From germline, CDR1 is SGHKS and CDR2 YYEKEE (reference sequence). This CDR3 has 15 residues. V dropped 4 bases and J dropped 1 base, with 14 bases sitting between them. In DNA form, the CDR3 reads TGTGCCAGCAGCGAAATGCCACAGGGGAACACTGAAGCTTTCTTT. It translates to CASSEMPQGNTEAFF.

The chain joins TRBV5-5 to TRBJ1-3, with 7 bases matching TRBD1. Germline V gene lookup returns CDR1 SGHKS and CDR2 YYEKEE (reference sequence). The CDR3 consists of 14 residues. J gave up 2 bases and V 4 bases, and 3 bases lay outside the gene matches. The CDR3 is CASSPGQPGNTIYF. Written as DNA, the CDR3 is TGTGCCAGCAGCCCGGGACAGCCTGGAAACACCATATATTTT.

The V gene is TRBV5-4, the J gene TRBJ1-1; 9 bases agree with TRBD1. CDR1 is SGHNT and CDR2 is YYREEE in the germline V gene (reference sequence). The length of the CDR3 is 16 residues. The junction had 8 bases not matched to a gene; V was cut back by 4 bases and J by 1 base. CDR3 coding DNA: TGTGCCAGCAGCCTCCGACAGGGGGGAACGAACACTGAAGCTTTCTTT. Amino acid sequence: CASSLRQGGTNTEAFF.

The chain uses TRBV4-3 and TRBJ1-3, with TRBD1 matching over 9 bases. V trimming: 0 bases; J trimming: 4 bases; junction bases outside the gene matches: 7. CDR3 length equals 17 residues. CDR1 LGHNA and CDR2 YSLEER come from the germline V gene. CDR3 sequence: CASSQDLQGALGNTIYF. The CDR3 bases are TGCGCCAGCAGCCAAGACCTACAGGGGGCGTTAGGAAACACCATATATTTT.

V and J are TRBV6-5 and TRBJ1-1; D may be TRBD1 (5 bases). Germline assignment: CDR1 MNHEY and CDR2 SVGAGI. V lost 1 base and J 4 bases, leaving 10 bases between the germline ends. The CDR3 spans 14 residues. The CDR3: CASSYFRASTEAFF. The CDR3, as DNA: TGTGCCAGCAGTTACTTCAGGGCGAGCACTGAAGCTTTCTTT.

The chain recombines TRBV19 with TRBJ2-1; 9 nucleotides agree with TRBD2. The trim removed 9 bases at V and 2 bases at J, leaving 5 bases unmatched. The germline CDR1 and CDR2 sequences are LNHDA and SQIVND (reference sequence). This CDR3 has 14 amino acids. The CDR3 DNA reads TGTGCCAGCCAGCTAGCGGGAACCTACAATGAGCAGTTCTTC. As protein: CASQLAGTYNEQFF. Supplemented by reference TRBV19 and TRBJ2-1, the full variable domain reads DGGITQSPKYLFRKEGQNVTLSCEQNLNHDAMYWYRQDPGQGLRLIYYSQIVNDFQKGDIAEGYSVSREKKESFPLTVTSAQKNPTAFYLCASQLAGTYNEQFFGPGTRLTVL.

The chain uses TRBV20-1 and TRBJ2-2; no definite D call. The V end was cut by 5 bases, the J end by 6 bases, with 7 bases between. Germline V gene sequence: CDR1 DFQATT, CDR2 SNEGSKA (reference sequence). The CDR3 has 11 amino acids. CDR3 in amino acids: CSASSPGELFF. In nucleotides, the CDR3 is TGCAGTGCTTCCAGTCCCGGGGAGCTGTTTTTT.

CDR3 protein: CASSQVGVNQPQHF. The CDR3 coding sequence is TGTGCCAGCAGCCAAGTAGGGGTTAATCAGCCCCAGCATTTT. The V and J genes are TRBV4-2 and TRBJ1-5; D is perhaps TRBD1 (5 bases). This CDR3 is built from 14 residues. Germline loops: CDR1 LGHNA, CDR2 YNFKEQ. V lost 1 base and J 4 bases, leaving 8 bases between the germline ends.

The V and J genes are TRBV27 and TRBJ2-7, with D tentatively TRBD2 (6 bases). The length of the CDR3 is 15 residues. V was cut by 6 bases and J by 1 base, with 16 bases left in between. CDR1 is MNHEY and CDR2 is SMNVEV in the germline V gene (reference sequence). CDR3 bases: TGTGCCAGCAGGCCCTCGGACTACCAATCCTACGAGCAGTACTTC. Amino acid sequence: CASRPSDYQSYEQYF.

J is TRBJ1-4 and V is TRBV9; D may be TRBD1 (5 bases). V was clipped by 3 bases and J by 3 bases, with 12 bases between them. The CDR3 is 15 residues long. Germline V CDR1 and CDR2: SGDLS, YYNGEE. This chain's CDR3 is CASSARQQSNEKLFF. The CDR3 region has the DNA TGTGCCAGCAGCGCACGACAGCAGTCTAATGAAAAACTGTTTTTT. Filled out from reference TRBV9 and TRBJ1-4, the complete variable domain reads DSGVTQTPKHLITATGQRVTLRCSPRSGDLSVYWYQQSLDQGLQFLIQYYNGEERAKGNILERFSAQQFPDLHSELNLSSLELGDSALYFCASSARQQSNEKLFFGSGTQLSVL.

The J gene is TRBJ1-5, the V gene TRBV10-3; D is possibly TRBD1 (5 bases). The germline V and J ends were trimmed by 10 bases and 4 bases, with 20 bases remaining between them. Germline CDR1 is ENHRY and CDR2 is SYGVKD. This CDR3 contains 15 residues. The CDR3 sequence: CATSSGGDGNQPQHF. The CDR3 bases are TGTGCCACCTCAAGTGGAGGGGATGGAAATCAGCCCCAGCATTTT.